Included here is one T cell receptor (beta chain) sequence, with context. The sample originates from a study of technical replicates of blood from several donors. TCRdb keeps only in-frame clones here, not all; method: immunoSEQ multiplex PCR. Found here are about 58,000 clones, about nine tenths of them singletons; the top ten hold about 3.9%. Per the germline V gene, CDR1 is SGHNT and CDR2 is YENEEA. The CDR3 extends over 13 amino acids. V was shortened by 2 bases and J by 3 bases, with 5 bases between the two germline ends. The TCR comes from a human donor in good health. Some clones in this sample may be carry-over from other donors' samples. This chain uses TRBV11-3 with TRBJ2-1; the D is unclear. Sequencing was performed on PBMCs. The DNA for the CDR3 is TGTGCCAGCAGCTTAAATATCTACAATGAGCAGTTCTTC. It is translated as CASSLNIYNEQFF.